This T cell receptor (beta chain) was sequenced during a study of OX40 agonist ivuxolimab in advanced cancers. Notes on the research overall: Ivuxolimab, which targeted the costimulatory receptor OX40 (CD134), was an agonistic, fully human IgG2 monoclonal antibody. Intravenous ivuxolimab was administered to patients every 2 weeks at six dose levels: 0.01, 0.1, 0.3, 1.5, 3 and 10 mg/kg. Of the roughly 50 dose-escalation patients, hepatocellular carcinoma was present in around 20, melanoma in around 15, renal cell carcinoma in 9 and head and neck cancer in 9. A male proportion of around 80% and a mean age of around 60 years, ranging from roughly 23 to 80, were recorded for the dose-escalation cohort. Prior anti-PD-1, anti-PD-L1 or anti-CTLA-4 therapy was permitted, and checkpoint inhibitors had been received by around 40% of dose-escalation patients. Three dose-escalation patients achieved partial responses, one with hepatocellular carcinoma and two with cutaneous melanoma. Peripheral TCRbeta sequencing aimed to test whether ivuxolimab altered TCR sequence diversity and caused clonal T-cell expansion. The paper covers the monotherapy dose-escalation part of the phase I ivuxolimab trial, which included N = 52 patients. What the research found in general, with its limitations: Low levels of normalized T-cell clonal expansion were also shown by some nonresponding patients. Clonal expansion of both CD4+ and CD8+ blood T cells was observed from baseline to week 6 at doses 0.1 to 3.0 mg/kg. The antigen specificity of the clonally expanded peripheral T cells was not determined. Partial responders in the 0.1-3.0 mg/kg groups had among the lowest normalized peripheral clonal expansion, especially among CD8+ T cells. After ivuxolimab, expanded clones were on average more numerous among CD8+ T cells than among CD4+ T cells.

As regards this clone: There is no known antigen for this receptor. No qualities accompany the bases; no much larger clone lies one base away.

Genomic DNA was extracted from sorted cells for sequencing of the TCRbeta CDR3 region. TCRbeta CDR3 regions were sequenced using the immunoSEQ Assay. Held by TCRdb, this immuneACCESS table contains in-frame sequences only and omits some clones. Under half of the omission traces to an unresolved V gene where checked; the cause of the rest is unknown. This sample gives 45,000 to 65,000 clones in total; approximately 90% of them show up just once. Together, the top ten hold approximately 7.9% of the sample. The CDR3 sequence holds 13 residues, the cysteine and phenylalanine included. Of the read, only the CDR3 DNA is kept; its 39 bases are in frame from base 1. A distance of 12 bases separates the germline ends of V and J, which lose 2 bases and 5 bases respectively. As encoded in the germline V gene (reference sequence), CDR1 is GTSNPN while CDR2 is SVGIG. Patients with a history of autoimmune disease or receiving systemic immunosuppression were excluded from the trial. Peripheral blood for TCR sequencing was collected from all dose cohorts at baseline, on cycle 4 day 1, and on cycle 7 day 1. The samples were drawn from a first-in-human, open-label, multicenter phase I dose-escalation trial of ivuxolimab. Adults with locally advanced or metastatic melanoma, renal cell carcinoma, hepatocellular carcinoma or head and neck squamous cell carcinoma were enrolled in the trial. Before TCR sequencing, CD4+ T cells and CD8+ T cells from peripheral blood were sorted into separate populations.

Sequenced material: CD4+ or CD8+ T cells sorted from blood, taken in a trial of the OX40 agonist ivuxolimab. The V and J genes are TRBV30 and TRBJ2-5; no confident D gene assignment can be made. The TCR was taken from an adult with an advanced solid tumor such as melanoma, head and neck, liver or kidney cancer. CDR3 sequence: CAWSPSSTETQYF. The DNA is TGTGCCTGGAGTCCTTCCAGCACGGAGACCCAGTACTTC. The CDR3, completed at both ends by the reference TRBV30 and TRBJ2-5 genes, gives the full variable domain SQTIHQWPATLVQPVGSPLSLECTVEGTSNPNLYWYRQAAGRGLQLLFYSVGIGQISSEVPQNLSASRPQDRQFILSSKKLLLSDSGFYLCAWSPSSTETQYFGPGTRLLVL.